These 22 T cell receptor beta chains came from one sample sequenced in a study of cytomegalovirus exposure and HLA in healthy donors. PCR was performed using 60 Vbeta and 13 Jbeta primers. Sequenced by immunoSEQ multiplex PCR; TCRdb stores in-frame clones only, minus some. The sample records about 160,000 clones, 60% to 85% being singletons. What was sequenced was PBMCs. Receptor source: a woman aged 45-65 years in good health and CMV-seropositive.

V is TRBV19 and J is TRBJ1-2, with TRBD1 matching 7 bases. V shed 7 bases and J 2 bases; nucleotides not matched to a gene: 7. The CDR3 totals 14 residues. Germline V lookup: CDR1 LNHDA, CDR2 SQIVND (reference sequence). The CDR3 protein is CASKGAGVNYGYTF. DNA of the CDR3: TGTGCCAGTAAGGGGGCAGGGGTGAACTATGGCTACACCTTC.

The V call is TRBV2, the J call TRBJ2-3; D gene ambiguous. CDR1 is SNHLY, CDR2 FYNNEI, per germline. V lost 9 bases, J lost 6 bases, and 7 bases lay in between. The CDR3 is 10 amino acids. CDR3 region: CASGADTQYF. The CDR3 DNA sequence: TGTGCCAGTGGAGCTGATACGCAGTATTTT.

This chain links TRBV5-5 with TRBJ1-1; D unresolved. Per germline, CDR1 SGHKS and CDR2 YYEKEE (reference sequence). With 0 bases removed from V and 3 bases from J, the gap between germline ends came to 9 bases. The CDR3 spans 14 residues. CDR3 protein: CASSLGQRYTEAFF. The DNA for the CDR3 is TGTGCCAGCAGCTTGGGGCAGCGTTACACTGAAGCTTTCTTT.

The V call is TRBV7-2, the J call TRBJ1-1, with a possible D match to TRBD1 (5 bases). Germline loops: CDR1 SGHTA, CDR2 FQGNSA. The CDR3 covers 14 residues. V lost 5 bases and J 1 base, leaving 11 bases between the germline ends. The CDR3 nucleotides are TGTGCCAGCAGCCCCAGGGTCGGGAACACTGAAGCTTTCTTT. Residues: CASSPRVGNTEAFF.

The count of this clone is one. The chain is built from TRBV6-5 and TRBJ2-7, with TRBD1 matching over 9 bases. V shed 10 bases and J 6 bases; nucleotides not matched to a gene: 10. Germline CDR1 is MNHEY and CDR2 is SVGAGI. The CDR3 covers 13 residues. CDR3: CATRDREATEQYF. As DNA, the CDR3 is TGTGCCACTAGGGACAGGGAGGCGACCGAGCAGTACTTC.

This clone was detected only once. The rearrangement joins TRBV14 to TRBJ1-1; possible D gene TRBD1, 5 bases. Trimming removed 4 bases from V and 10 bases from J, with 19 bases in between. Germline V gene data show CDR1 as SGHDN and CDR2 as FVKESK. CDR3 length: 14 amino acids. CDR3 sequence: CASSPPSGGIGAFF. CDR3 bases: TGTGCCAGCAGCCCACCGTCGGGGGGGATCGGAGCTTTCTTT.

The rearrangement uses TRBV6-5 and TRBJ1-1, with a tentative D call TRBD1 (5 bases). Germline V CDR1 and CDR2: MNHEY, SVGAGI. The ends were cut back, 7 bases at V and 7 bases at J, with 19 bases in the middle. This CDR3 spans 14 amino acids. The CDR3 coding sequence is TGTGCCAGCATTACCGCGGGGGACCGAAGTGAAGCTTTCTTT. This codes for CASITAGDRSEAFF.

The chain carries TRBV30 and TRBJ1-2, with 12 bases lining up with TRBD1. The V and J ends lost 8 bases and 6 bases, in that order; junction bases with no gene match: 10. The CDR3 runs 14 residues. Germline CDR1 reads GTSNPN; CDR2 reads SVGIG (reference sequence). Here the CDR3 DNA reads TGTGCCGGCAACCCCGGGACAGGGGGCGATGGCTACACCTTC. Translated, it gives CAGNPGTGGDGYTF.

The rearrangement joins TRBV7-2 to TRBJ1-2, with D maybe TRBD1 (6 bases). Germline CDR1 SGHTA, CDR2 FQGNSA. The CDR3 consists of 15 residues. Deletions cut 5 bases from V and 3 bases from J, with 16 bases between. CDR3 in amino acids: CASSPSRGADYGYTF. In DNA, the CDR3 is TGTGCCAGCAGCCCCTCACGGGGGGCTGACTATGGCTACACCTTC.

V is TRBV7-2 and J is TRBJ1-4, with D perhaps matching TRBD1 (5 bases). The CDR3 spans 17 residues. Germline V CDR1 and CDR2: SGHTA, FQGNSA. The V end was cut by 5 bases, the J end by 0 bases, with 16 bases between. As DNA, the CDR3 is TGTGCCAGCAGCGCCCAGCCGACAGTCGCAACTAATGAAAAACTGTTTTTT. Protein: CASSAQPTVATNEKLFF.

The rearrangement links TRBV5-4 to TRBJ1-2; D not certain. Trimming stripped 0 bases from V and 3 bases from J, with 9 bases between. Germline V gene lookup returns CDR1 SGHNT and CDR2 YYREEE (reference sequence). The CDR3 covers 14 residues. The CDR3 DNA reads as TGTGCCAGCAGCTTGGCCGGGAGAGACTATGGCTACACCTTC. It yields the protein CASSLAGRDYGYTF. Drawing the rest from reference TRBV5-4 and TRBJ1-2, the complete variable domain is ETGVTQSPTHLIKTRGQQVTLRCSSQSGHNTVSWYQQALGQGPQFIFQYYREEENGRGNFPPRFSGLQFPNYSSELNVNALELDDSALYLCASSLAGRDYGYTFGSGTRLTVV.

This clone is a singleton in its sample. V usage is TRBV18 and J usage is TRBJ1-2; a possible D gene is TRBD1 (5 bases). Germline V gene sequence: CDR1 KGHSH, CDR2 LQKENI. CDR3 length equals 13 residues. Trimming left V 5 bases short and J 2 bases short, with 9 bases between. The CDR3 nucleotides read TGTGCCAGCTCAACAGGAACCAACTATGGCTACACCTTC. As protein: CASSTGTNYGYTF.

The genes are TRBV5-6 and TRBJ2-3; 12 bases map to TRBD2. The CDR3 loop spans 15 amino acids. V was clipped by 4 bases and J by 0 bases; unmatched bases: 0. Germline lookup yields CDR1 SGHDT and CDR2 YYEEEE. CDR3 in amino acids: CASSTSGGSTDTQYF. CDR3 DNA: TGTGCCAGCAGCACTAGCGGGGGGAGCACAGATACGCAGTATTTT.

The chain has TRBV6-6 and TRBJ1-5, with D possibly matching TRBD1 (5 bases). V was cut by 0 bases and J by 6 bases, with 9 bases left in between. Germline CDR1 MNHNY, CDR2 SVGAGI (reference sequence). The CDR3 sequence is 14 residues long. The CDR3 DNA reads TGTGCCAGCAGTTACTCCCCTAGGGGTCAGCCCCAGCATTTT. Protein: CASSYSPRGQPQHF.

The chain couples TRBV7-2 to TRBJ1-6, with 7 bases fitting TRBD1. CDR1 and CDR2 from the germline V gene are SGHTA and FQGNSA. The CDR3 length is 15 residues. V shed 6 bases, J shed 15 bases, and the junction held 17 bases outside the gene matches. In nucleotides, the CDR3 is TGTGCCAGCAGTCACGGACAGGCGGCGGCCATACGCCTCCACTTT. It specifies CASSHGQAAAIRLHF.

The chain employs TRBV6-1 and TRBJ1-1; maybe TRBD1 (6 bases). CDR1 and CDR2 (germline): MNHNS, SASEGT. The germline V and J ends were trimmed by 7 bases and 5 bases, with 11 bases remaining between them. The length of the CDR3 is 12 residues. For the CDR3, the DNA is TGTGCCAGCATAATAGGGGGTACTGAAGCTTTCTTT. Translation: CASIIGGTEAFF.

The chain combines TRBV5-1 with TRBJ2-7; D possibly corresponds to TRBD1 (5 bases). CDR3 length: 12 amino acids. Germline V gene lookup returns CDR1 SGHRS and CDR2 YFSETQ. V was shortened by 3 bases and J by 6 bases, with 10 bases between the two germline ends. The CDR3 region is CASSSHQGEQYF. In nucleotides, the CDR3 is TGCGCCAGCAGCTCCCACCAGGGCGAGCAGTACTTC.

This chain joins TRBV27 and TRBJ2-1; 12 nucleotides match TRBD2. The CDR3 is made up of 14 amino acids. J lost 7 bases, V lost 6 bases, and 4 bases had no gene match. Germline values: CDR1 MNHEY, CDR2 SMNVEV (reference sequence). As DNA, the CDR3 is TGTGCCAGCAGGGGACTAGCGGGTCTAAATGAGCAGTTCTTC. Protein sequence: CASRGLAGLNEQFF.

The genes are TRBV4-1 and TRBJ2-5; 12 bases map to TRBD1. Germline CDR1 is MGHRA and CDR2 is YSYEKL. Losses at the gene ends were 1 base for V and 0 bases for J; bases not matched to a gene: 9. The CDR3 covers 19 residues. The CDR3 DNA sequence: TGCGCCAGCAGCCAAGGGCCGGGACAGGGGGCGCCGGACCAAGAGACCCAGTACTTC. The encoded protein is CASSQGPGQGAPDQETQYF.

V gene TRBV7-3 combines with J gene TRBJ2-1; TRBD2 is a possible D gene (5 bases). Trimming took 5 bases from V and 4 from J, leaving 15 bases between them. Germline loops: CDR1 SGHTA, CDR2 FQGTGA. The CDR3 length is 15 residues. CDR3 coding DNA: TGTGCCAGCAGCCTCGGGGAGTCGGTATACAATGAGCAGTTCTTC. Protein sequence: CASSLGESVYNEQFF.

The J gene is TRBJ2-5, the V gene TRBV10-3; 8 bases line up with TRBD2. V trimming: 7 bases; J trimming: 5 bases; junction bases outside the gene matches: 9. Germline CDR1 and CDR2: ENHRY and SYGVKD. The CDR3 spans 14 residues. CDR3 in DNA: TGTGCCATCAAGGGCGAGCGGGAGACCGAGACCCAGTACTTC. The encoded protein is CAIKGERETETQYF.

This sequence joins TRBV5-6 and TRBJ1-6, with D unclear. The CDR3 length is 15 residues. Trimming left V 0 bases short and J 9 bases short, with 13 bases between. Germline lookup yields CDR1 SGHDT and CDR2 YYEEEE. The CDR3: CASSLEARRSSPLHF. The CDR3 region has the DNA TGTGCCAGCAGCTTGGAGGCCAGAAGGAGTTCACCCCTCCACTTT.